This T cell receptor (beta chain) was observed in a study of T cells after yellow fever vaccination. Study-level background: Fractions of limited cellularity were prepared by means of SMART-Seq v4 Ultra Low Input.

TCRdb itself ran the 5' RACE reads through MiXCR, one entry per CDR3 protein. This sample has 150,000 to 200,000 distinct CDR3 sequences, with roughly a tenth found just once. In its sample, this clonotype was seen a few times. Antigen specificity is unknown. Broader study findings: Abundant bulk-population clonotypes could contaminate the FACS-sorted repertoires. Most primary-vaccination clones recurred post-booster (roughly 97% CD4, about 87% CD8).

This clonotype originated in a man between 18 and 29 years old who received the YFV17D yellow fever vaccine. The sequenced sample was CD8+ T cells sorted from PBMCs, obtained 45 days after the yellow fever booster vaccination.

CDR3 sequence (DNA): TGCGCCAGCAGCTTATCCCGGGACAGGGGGCTAAAGGACACTGAAGCTTTCTTT. Amino acid sequence: CASSLSRDRGLKDTEAFF. The gene calls are TRBV5-1 and TRBJ1-1; 12 bases fit TRBD1. After removal of 2 bases from V and 3 bases from J, the junction contained 11 bases not matched to a gene. Germline V gives CDR1 SGHRS, CDR2 YFSETQ. The CDR3 is 18 amino acids.